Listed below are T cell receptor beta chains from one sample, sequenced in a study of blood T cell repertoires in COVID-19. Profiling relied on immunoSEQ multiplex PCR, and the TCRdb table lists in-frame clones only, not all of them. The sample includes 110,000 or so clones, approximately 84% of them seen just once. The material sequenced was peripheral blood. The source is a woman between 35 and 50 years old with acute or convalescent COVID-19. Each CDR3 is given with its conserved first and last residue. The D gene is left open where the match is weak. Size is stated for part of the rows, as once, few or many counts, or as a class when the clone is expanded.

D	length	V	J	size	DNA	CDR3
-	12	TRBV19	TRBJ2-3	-	TGTGCCAGTAGTATAAATTCGGATACGCAGTATTTT	CASSINSDTQYF
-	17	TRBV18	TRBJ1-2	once	TGTGCCAGCTCACCACCAGGAGCCAGTCCATTTAACTATGGCTACACCTTC	CASSPPGASPFNYGYTF
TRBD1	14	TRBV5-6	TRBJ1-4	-	TGTGCCAGCAGCCGAGGACAGGATAATGAAAAACTGTTTTTT	CASSRGQDNEKLFF
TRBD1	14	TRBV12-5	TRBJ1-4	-	TGTGCTAGTGGTTCGGGACAGGGTAATGAAAAACTGTTTTTT	CASGSGQGNEKLFF
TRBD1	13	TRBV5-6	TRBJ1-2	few	TGTGCCAGCAGCTTGGACCAGGGGGGTGGCTACACCTTC	CASSLDQGGGYTF
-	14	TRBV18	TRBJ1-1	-	TGTGCCAGCTCACCAGGGCCGCAGGGCACTGAAGCTTTCTTT	CASSPGPQGTEAFF
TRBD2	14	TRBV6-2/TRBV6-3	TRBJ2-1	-	TGTGCCAGCAGTGCCGGGGGGGCCTGGACTGAGCAGTTCTTC	CASSAGGAWTEQFF
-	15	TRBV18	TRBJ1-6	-	TGTGCCAGCTCACCTGGGGGACACCCAAATTCACCCCTCCACTTT	CASSPGGHPNSPLHF
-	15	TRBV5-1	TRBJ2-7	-	TGCGCCAGCAGCCTCACCGGGAGCCCATATTACGAGCAGTACTTC	CASSLTGSPYYEQYF
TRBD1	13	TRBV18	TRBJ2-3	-	TGTGCCAGCTCACCACTCGGACAGGGGACGCAGTATTTT	CASSPLGQGTQYF
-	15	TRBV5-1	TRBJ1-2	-	TGCGCCAGCAGCTTGGGGGGGCTAGCTAACTATGGCTACACCTTC	CASSLGGLANYGYTF
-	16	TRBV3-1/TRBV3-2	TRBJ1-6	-	TGTGCCAGCAGCCGAACGGACAGCGGACTTAATTCACCCCTCCACTTT	CASSRTDSGLNSPLHF
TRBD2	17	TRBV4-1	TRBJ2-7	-	TGCGCCAGCAGCCAAGCGTCTACTAGCGGGTTTTCCTACGAGCAGTACTTC	CASSQASTSGFSYEQYF
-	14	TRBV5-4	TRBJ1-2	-	TGTGCCAGCAGCCGGGACTGGGAGAACTATGGCTACACCTTC	CASSRDWENYGYTF
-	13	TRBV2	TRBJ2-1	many	TGTGCCAGCCTACCCCTTTACGACAATGAGCAGTTCTTC	CASLPLYDNEQFF
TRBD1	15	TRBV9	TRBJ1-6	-	TGTGCCAGCAGCGTAGTACAGGGGGGTAATTCACCCCTCCACTTT	CASSVVQGGNSPLHF